This T cell receptor beta chain came from a study of cytomegalovirus exposure and HLA in healthy donors. Study-level information: The same platform as the approximately 670 first-cohort repertoires was used for the 110 or so validation repertoires, a later analysis reported. Study conclusions and caveats: It was found in a later analysis that first-cohort TCR clusters tended to co-occur in the 120 validation repertoires.

CDR1 and CDR2 (germline): MNHNS, SASEGT. The CDR3 extends over 13 amino acids. Trimming took 7 bases from V and 6 from J, leaving 14 bases between them. Remarks on this clone: Its target is not known.

Repertoires were generated with immunoSEQ multiplex PCR, while TCRdb's copy carries only in-frame clones and drops some. The sample records 150,000 to 200,000 clones, approximately 86% being singletons. The sequence came from a man in his thirties or forties in good health and CMV-seropositive. This rearrangement joins TRBV6-1 to TRBJ2-3; D gene uncertain. Sequences were obtained from PBMCs. CDR3 in amino acids: CASIPTIMDTQYF. The CDR3 region has the DNA TGTGCCAGCATCCCCACCATAATGGATACGCAGTATTTT.